A single sample is the source of the 20 T cell receptor beta chains below, sequenced in a study of breast tumors, draining lymph nodes, adjacent tissues listed by TCRdb under 2016. Library preparation used multiplex PCR. The listed sequencing device is Illumina HiSeq 2000. The public reads were run again by TCRdb, first through fastp at Q25 and then through MiXCR, and only productive beta chains were kept. Each record represents a unique CDR3 protein, reported with the most common genes and DNA among its rows. For this sample the table gives 85,000 to 130,000 distinct CDR3 sequences, of which around 20% were detected only once. The top ten hold less than 1.5% of the sample. Lymph node samples came from the axillary draining lymph nodes of breast cancer patients. The source material was axillary lymph node tissue. These receptors all come from a female donor with breast cancer. Some clones in this sample may be carry-over from other donors' samples.

This clonotype was detected ten times or more. The CDR3 loop is CASSSYRGSNSPLHF. For the CDR3, the DNA is TGTGCCAGCAGCTCCTACAGGGGATCCAATTCACCCCTCCACTTT. The V and J genes are TRBV7-9 and TRBJ1-6; TRBD1 agrees at 7 bases. Trimming removed 4 bases from V and 7 bases from J; junction bases left unmatched: 7. The CDR3 has 15 amino acids. CDR1 and CDR2 from the germline V gene are SEHNR and FQNEAQ (reference sequence).

This clonotype was counted ten times or more. In DNA, the CDR3 is TGTGCCAGCAGCCCCGAGGGACTAGTTAATGAGCAGTTCTTC. Translating it yields CASSPEGLVNEQFF. J is TRBJ2-1 and V is TRBV2, with TRBD2 matching 8 bases. This CDR3 region has 14 residues. Germline assignment: CDR1 SNHLY and CDR2 FYNNEI. V lost 6 bases and J lost 7; bases outside the gene matches: 8.

This clonotype was picked up many times. The CDR3 bases are TGTGCCAGCAGTATTGACGGATTTAGCACAGATACGCAGTATTTT. Residues: CASSIDGFSTDTQYF. The rearrangement joins TRBV2 to TRBJ2-3, with D hard to call. The CDR3 is made up of 15 amino acids. The V and J ends lost 5 bases and 0 bases respectively, with 12 bases between them. Germline V lookup: CDR1 SNHLY, CDR2 FYNNEI.

The table lists this clonotype with many counts. The chain couples TRBV10-3 to TRBJ2-1; D may be TRBD2 (5 bases). The CDR3 contains 14 residues. Germline V gives CDR1 ENHRY, CDR2 SYGVKD. Trimming removed 6 bases at V and 6 bases at J, with 15 bases between. Here the CDR3 reads CAIREALSSNEQFF. The CDR3 DNA is TGTGCCATCAGGGAGGCCCTGTCTAGCAATGAGCAGTTCTTC.

Comments on this clonotype: This may come from a read error, since a much larger clone is one base off. V and J are TRBV20-1 and TRBJ1-4, with D possibly matching TRBD1 (5 bases). The CDR3 sequence is 15 residues long. V was clipped by 4 bases and J by 3 bases, with 15 bases between them. CDR1 DFQATT and CDR2 SNEGSKA come from the germline V gene (reference sequence). This chain's CDR3 is CSANKGIGANEKLFF. The CDR3 region has the DNA TGCAGTGCTAACAAGGGGATCGGGGCTAATGAAAAACTGTTTTTT.

The table lists this clonotype with many counts. The chain has TRBV19 and TRBJ2-1, with D tentatively TRBD1 (6 bases). Per the germline V gene, CDR1 is LNHDA and CDR2 is SQIVND (reference sequence). This CDR3 comprises 15 residues. V was clipped by 6 bases and J by 2 bases, with 14 bases between them. This chain's CDR3 is CASSQTGLAYNEQFF. CDR3 DNA sequence: TGTGCCAGTAGCCAAACAGGGTTGGCCTACAATGAGCAGTTCTTC.

V is TRBV6-1 and J is TRBJ2-2; 7 bases map to TRBD2. The CDR3 runs to 14 residues. J lost 3 bases, V lost 8 bases, and 6 bases had no gene match. Per the germline V gene, CDR1 is MNHNS and CDR2 is SASEGT. CDR3 DNA: TGTGCCAGCGGGAGGGCCTGGGACACCGGGGAGCTGTTTTTT. Amino acid sequence: CASGRAWDTGELFF.

The chain carries TRBV3-1 and TRBJ2-1; TRBD1 matches 9 bases. The germline gives CDR1 LGHDT, CDR2 YNNKEL (reference sequence). The junction had 13 bases not matched to a gene; V was cut back by 5 bases and J by 11 bases. The CDR3 consists of 15 residues. The CDR3 reads CASSSYRNRGRKQFF. CDR3 DNA sequence: TGTGCCAGCAGCTCGTATCGTAACAGGGGGCGCAAGCAGTTCTTC.

This clonotype was detected only a few times. Given a much more abundant clone one base away, this may be a read error. The conserved phenylalanine or tryptophan normally closing the CDR3 is absent here, so this likely arose from a read error. The chain joins TRBV5-4 to TRBJ1-6, with TRBD1 identical over 8 bases. V was pared by 6 bases and J by 10 bases, with 9 bases of the junction left unmatched. Germline CDR1 and CDR2: SGHNT and YYREEE (reference sequence). The length of the CDR3 is 14 residues. The CDR3 DNA reads as TGTGCCAGCAAATTCGGGACAGGAACGTCACCCCTCCACTCT. Its translation is CASKFGTGTSPLHS.

This clonotype was counted at least ten times. The chain couples TRBV7-3 to TRBJ2-5; D remains unclear. Deletions cut 1 base from V and 5 bases from J, with 8 bases between. Germline V gene data show CDR1 as SGHTA and CDR2 as FQGTGA. The CDR3 has 13 residues. The CDR3: CASSLSSEETQYF. The CDR3 region has the DNA TGTGCCAGCAGCTTAAGCTCGGAGGAGACCCAGTACTTC.

The rearrangement links TRBV5-8 to TRBJ2-5; TRBD1 aligns across 7 bases. This CDR3 is built from 14 residues. V shed 3 bases, J shed 4 bases, and the junction held 6 bases outside the gene matches. In germline, CDR1 is SGHTS, CDR2 YDEGEE. The CDR3 region is CASSSTGDTETQYF. The CDR3 DNA reads TGTGCCAGCAGCTCAACAGGGGACACAGAGACCCAGTACTTC.

This clonotype was recorded many times. The chain joins TRBV19 to TRBJ2-7; D perhaps matches TRBD1 (5 bases). The CDR3 spans 13 residues. Per germline, CDR1 LNHDA and CDR2 SQIVND (reference sequence). Trimming shortened V by 8 bases and J by 2 bases, and 13 bases separated the two germline ends. CDR3 sequence: CASATEYTYEQYF. CDR3 in DNA: TGTGCCAGTGCGACAGAATATACCTACGAGCAGTACTTC.

A remark on this clonotype: A much larger clone differs by one base, so this may be a read error. The V gene is TRBV19, the J gene TRBJ2-1; D may be TRBD2 (6 bases). This CDR3 region has 17 residues. Germline-derived CDR1 and CDR2 are LNHDA and SQIVND (reference sequence). For the CDR3, the DNA is TGTGCCAGTAGACATGGGACTCTTTCGAGCTCCTACAATGGGCAGTTCTTC. Its translation: CASRHGTLSSSYNGQFF.

The chain carries TRBV6-5 and TRBJ1-2, with 9 nucleotides matching TRBD1. Germline V CDR1 and CDR2: MNHEY, SVGAGI. V gave up 5 bases and J gave up 4 bases; unmatched junction bases: 11. This CDR3 comprises 16 residues. The chain's CDR3 is CASSPVSGTGSYGYTF. CDR3 coding DNA: TGTGCCAGCAGTCCCGTGTCTGGGACAGGGAGCTATGGCTACACCTTC.

The sample holds a few counts of this clonotype. The chain links TRBV14 to TRBJ2-2, with D maybe TRBD2 (6 bases). V lost 0 bases and J lost 6, with 14 bases in between. There are 16 residues in the CDR3. Looked up from germline, CDR1 is SGHDN and CDR2 is FVKESK. The CDR3 loop reads CASSQDGGREAGELFF. In nucleotides, the CDR3 is TGTGCCAGCAGCCAAGATGGAGGCAGGGAGGCCGGGGAGCTGTTTTTT.

With respect to this clonotype: This clone may be a read error of a much larger clone one base away. The rearrangement uses TRBV5-5 and TRBJ2-1; no reliable D call. The length of the CDR3 is 16 residues. Looked up from germline, CDR1 is SGHKS and CDR2 is YYEKEE (reference sequence). The CDR3 is CASSLSPRTSCNEQFF. CDR3 nucleotide sequence: TGTGCCAGCAGCTTGAGTCCGCGAACATCCTGCAATGAGCAGTTCTTC.

This clonotype was detected ten times or more. The chain joins TRBV7-9 to TRBJ2-7; possible D gene TRBD2, 5 bases. Germline values: CDR1 SEHNR, CDR2 FQNEAQ (reference sequence). The V gene lost 5 bases and the J gene lost 6 bases, with 17 bases spanning the gap. CDR3 length: 14 amino acids. CDR3 sequence (DNA): TGTGCCAGCAGCAATATTCGGGGATCTACCGAGCAGTACTTC. This gives the protein CASSNIRGSTEQYF. The complete variable domain, with remaining parts taken from reference TRBV7-9 and TRBJ2-7, reads DTGVSQNPRHKITKRGQNVTFRCDPISEHNRLYWYRQTLGQGPEFLTYFQNEAQLEKSRLLSDRFSAERPKGSFSTLEIQRTEQGDSAMYLCASSNIRGSTEQYFGPGTRLTVT.

This clonotype was detected only a few times. Compared with germline, one end of the junction differs, possibly owing to a read error. The J gene is TRBJ1-5, the V gene TRBV20-1; 7 bases agree with TRBD1. Per the germline V gene, CDR1 is DFQATT and CDR2 is SNEGSKA (reference sequence). The CDR3 has 16 amino acids. CDR3: CSARRDRTITNQSQHF. The CDR3 nucleotides are TGCAGTGCTAGGCGGGACAGAACTATTACCAATCAGTCCCAGCATTTT.

This clonotype was detected a few times. The rearrangement links TRBV4-2 to TRBJ2-5, with TRBD2 as a possible D gene (5 bases). The CDR3 is 13 residues long. Germline V gives CDR1 LGHNA, CDR2 YNFKEQ. Trimming stripped 0 bases from V and 7 bases from J, with 9 bases between. CDR3 protein: CASSQDLGGTQYF. The CDR3 nucleotides read TGTGCCAGCAGCCAAGATCTCGGAGGGACCCAGTACTTC.

This clonotype has only a few counts. This sequence joins TRBV6-5 and TRBJ2-6; D ambiguous. The CDR3 is made up of 15 amino acids. V was pared by 6 bases and J by 0 bases, with 9 bases between. Germline V CDR1 and CDR2: MNHEY, SVGAGI. The DNA of the CDR3 is TGTGCCAGCAGCTCCGGAAGCTCTGGGGCCAACGTCCTGACTTTC. It is translated as CASSSGSSGANVLTF.